The 15 T cell receptor beta chains presented below share a single source sample, sequenced in a study of CD8+CD57+ T cells in acquired aplastic anemia. The TCR beta profiling, which covered VDJ combination and CDR3 sequence, was carried out using genomic DNA as the template. TCRdb independently ran MiXCR on the reads; one entry per CDR3 protein. The table includes about 180,000 distinct CDR3 sequences, roughly 65% detected once. Patients chosen for sequencing had shown CD8+CD57+ cell expansion by flow cytometry. The material sequenced was sorted CD4+, CD8+, or CD8+CD57+ T cells (not recorded which) from PBMCs. The source is a human donor with aplastic anemia.

The chain links TRBV2 to TRBJ1-5; 9 bases are a match to TRBD1. Germline assignment: CDR1 SNHLY and CDR2 FYNNEI. The CDR3 loop spans 13 amino acids. Trimming cost V 3 bases and J 9 bases; bases outside gene matches: 3. CDR3 loop: CASSDGTGRPQHF. The CDR3 DNA is TGTGCCAGCAGTGATGGGACAGGGAGGCCCCAGCATTTT. Complete variable domain (other parts from reference TRBV2 and TRBJ1-5): EPEVTQTPSHQVTQMGQEVILRCVPISNHLYFYWYRQILGQKVEFLVSFYNNEISEKSEIFDDQFSVERPDGSNFTLKIRSTKLEDSAMYFCASSDGTGRPQHFGDGTRLSIL.

The sample holds many counts of this clonotype. The chain employs TRBV11-2 and TRBJ1-4, with D possibly being TRBD1 (5 bases). Germline CDR1 is SGHAT and CDR2 is FQNNGV. CDR3 length equals 13 residues. With 8 bases removed from V and 7 bases from J, the gap between germline ends came to 14 bases. This CDR3 reads CASGQLGTEKLFF. As DNA, the CDR3 is TGTGCCAGCGGACAATTAGGAACTGAAAAACTGTTTTTT.

In DNA form, the CDR3 reads TGTGCCAGCAGCTTAGGGGGAGGGGGGTCATACGAGCAGTACTTC. Protein sequence: CASSLGGGGSYEQYF. V and J are TRBV7-2 and TRBJ2-7; D might be TRBD2 (7 bases). The germline CDR1 and CDR2 sequences are SGHTA and FQGNSA. V lost 1 base and J 4 bases, leaving 14 bases between the germline ends. CDR3 length: 15 residues.

The chain couples TRBV5-1 to TRBJ2-7; D possibly corresponds to TRBD1 (6 bases). Looked up from germline, CDR1 is SGHRS and CDR2 is YFSETQ. Trimming shortened V by 4 bases and J by 2 bases, and 16 bases separated the two germline ends. This CDR3 spans 15 amino acids. The CDR3 loop reads CASSRSGTQTYEQYF. Here the CDR3 DNA reads TGCGCCAGCAGCCGATCCGGGACACAGACCTACGAGCAGTACTTC.

As to this clonotype: One end of the junction is discordant with germline, which a read error may explain. The V and J genes are TRBV5-6 and TRBJ1-2, with D possibly TRBD1 on 6 matching bases. The CDR3 covers 13 residues. Germline assignment: CDR1 SGHDT and CDR2 YYEEEE. CDR3 region: CASNLAGAYGYTF. As DNA, the CDR3 is TGTGCCAGCAACTTGGCGGGGGCCTATGGCTACACCTTC.

This clonotype showed up many times. The chain is built from TRBV19 and TRBJ2-7; maybe TRBD1 (6 bases). The germline V gene has CDR1 LNHDA and CDR2 SQIVND (reference sequence). Trimming cost V 5 bases and J 4 bases, with 18 bases left between them. The CDR3 spans 15 residues. In DNA, the CDR3 is TGTGCCAGTAGTTCACGGGCAGGGGCGGGTTACGAGCAGTACTTC. Its protein product is CASSSRAGAGYEQYF.

This clonotype has just a few counts. This chain links TRBV2 with TRBJ2-4, with 10 bases fitting TRBD1. Trimming removed 7 bases from V and 9 bases from J; junction bases left unmatched: 6. CDR3 length: 13 residues. Per germline, CDR1 SNHLY and CDR2 FYNNEI. CDR3 coding DNA: TGTGCCAGCATCGACAGGGGGCAAGGCATTCAGTACTTC. Amino acid sequence: CASIDRGQGIQYF.

This clonotype has only a few counts. This sequence joins TRBV10-2 and TRBJ2-7, with D hard to call. V was pared by 6 bases and J by 3 bases, with 15 bases between. The germline CDR1 and CDR2 sequences are WSHSY and SAAADI. The CDR3 sequence is 14 residues long. This CDR3 is CASRSQDDLYEQYV. In DNA, the CDR3 is TGCGCCAGCAGGTCTCAGGACGACCTCTACGAGCAGTACGTC.

The CDR3 protein is CASSLAGRGGDYGYTF. The CDR3 DNA reads TGTGCCAGCAGCTTAGCTGGCAGGGGCGGTGACTATGGCTACACCTTC. The chain has TRBV7-2 and TRBJ1-2, with D perhaps matching TRBD1 (6 bases). The CDR3 contains 16 residues. Germline CDR1 SGHTA, CDR2 FQGNSA. V dropped 0 bases and J dropped 3 bases, with 14 bases sitting between them.

The chain joins TRBV7-6 to TRBJ2-7; possible D gene TRBD1, 5 bases. The ends were cut back, 3 bases at V and 2 bases at J, with 11 bases in the middle. CDR3 length equals 14 residues. Per the germline V gene, CDR1 is SGHVS and CDR2 is FNYEAQ. CDR3 in amino acids: CASSFETGTYEQYF. CDR3 sequence (DNA): TGTGCCAGCAGCTTTGAAACAGGTACCTACGAGCAGTACTTC. Variable domain in full (rest from reference TRBV7-6 and TRBJ2-7): GAGVSQSPRYKVTKRGQDVALRCDPISGHVSLYWYRQALGQGPEFLTYFNYEAQQDKSGLPNDRFSAERPEGSISTLTIQRTEQRDSAMYRCASSFETGTYEQYFGPGTRLTVT.

The chain uses TRBV2 and TRBJ1-2; no firm D call. The germline gives CDR1 SNHLY, CDR2 FYNNEI. This CDR3 is 16 amino acids long. Trimming took off 2 bases at V and 2 bases at J, with 15 bases between the two ends. The CDR3: CASSERALGTNYGYTF. The CDR3 DNA sequence: TGTGCCAGCAGTGAAAGGGCCCTTGGAACAAACTATGGCTACACCTTC.

This clonotype was found many times. The chain recombines TRBV12-3 or TRBV12-4 with TRBJ1-5, with D tentatively TRBD1 (5 bases). Trimming took off 1 base at V and 7 bases at J, with 11 bases between the two ends. The CDR3 consists of 14 residues. In nucleotides, the CDR3 is TGTGCCAGCAGTTTAGAACCGGGGGGGCAGCCCCAGCATTTT. Translation gives CASSLEPGGQPQHF.

The chain employs TRBV7-9 and TRBJ2-3, with 8 bases fitting TRBD2. CDR3 length equals 15 residues. The junction had 9 bases not matched to a gene; V was cut back by 4 bases and J by 6 bases. The germline CDR1 and CDR2 sequences are SEHNR and FQNEAQ (reference sequence). The CDR3 spells CASSSDGRAVDTQYF. CDR3 nucleotide sequence: TGTGCCAGCAGCTCGGACGGGAGGGCCGTGGATACGCAGTATTTT.

This chain links TRBV7-3 with TRBJ2-5; D is possibly TRBD2 (5 bases). CDR3 length: 16 residues. The germline CDR1 and CDR2 sequences are SGHTA and FQGTGA. The V end was cut by 1 base, the J end by 4 bases, with 16 bases between. The CDR3 loop reads CASSLNGGSVLETQYF. CDR3 DNA sequence: TGTGCCAGCAGCTTAAACGGTGGGAGTGTTTTAGAGACCCAGTACTTC.

This clonotype was seen only a few times. The chain recombines TRBV18 with TRBJ1-2; TRBD1 aligns across 7 bases. This CDR3 spans 16 amino acids. The ends lost 2 bases at V and 5 bases at J; junction bases unmatched: 11. In germline, CDR1 is KGHSH, CDR2 LQKENI. The CDR3 is CASSPKTGTVFYGYTF. CDR3 sequence (DNA): TGTGCCAGCTCACCAAAGACCGGGACAGTCTTTTATGGCTACACCTTC. The full variable domain, rest sourced from reference TRBV18 and TRBJ1-2, is NAGVMQNPRHLVRRRGQEARLRCSPMKGHSHVYWYRQLPEEGLKFMVYLQKENIIDESGMPKERFSAEFPKEGPSILRIQQVVRGDSAAYFCASSPKTGTVFYGYTFGSGTRLTVV.